This T cell receptor beta chain was sequenced in a study of CD8 T cells in ankylosing spondylitis. Findings of the study overall: Reportedly, matched ankylosing spondylitis synovial fluid was significantly enriched for disease-linked clones. CD8+ cells made up the disease-linked clones, which were relatively rare in peripheral blood. In ankylosing spondylitis blood, a motif of 7 to 9 highly homologous TCR beta variants appeared characteristic.

On this clonotype itself: What it binds is not known.

The V end was cut by 9 bases, the J end by 7 bases, with 16 bases between. The CDR3 length is 14 residues. The germline CDR1 and CDR2 sequences are MGHDK and SYGVNS. TCRdb fed the 5' RACE reads into MiXCR, producing one record per CDR3 protein. The table has roughly 700,000 distinct CDR3 sequences, under 20% seen once; the top ten hold around a fifth. This chain joins TRBV25-1 and TRBJ1-6; weak D call: TRBD1 (5 bases). The specimen was blood, either unsorted or a sorted T cell fraction (not recorded which). The clonotype originates from a male donor with ankylosing spondylitis. The CDR3 loop reads CASRRGQVNSPLHF. The CDR3 bases are TGTGCCAGTAGAAGAGGACAAGTCAATTCACCCCTCCACTTT.